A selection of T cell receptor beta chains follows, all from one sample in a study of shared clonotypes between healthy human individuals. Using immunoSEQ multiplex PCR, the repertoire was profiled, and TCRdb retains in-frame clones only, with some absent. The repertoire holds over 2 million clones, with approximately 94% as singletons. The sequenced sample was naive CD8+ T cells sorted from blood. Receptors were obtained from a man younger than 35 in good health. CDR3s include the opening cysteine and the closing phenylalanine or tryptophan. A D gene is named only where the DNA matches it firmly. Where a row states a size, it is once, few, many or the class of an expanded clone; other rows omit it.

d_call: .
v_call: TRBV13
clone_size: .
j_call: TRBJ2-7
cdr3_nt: TGTGCCAGCAGCTTAACGGGTCCTAGAGAGGACGAGCAGTACTTC
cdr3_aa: CASSLTGPREDEQYF

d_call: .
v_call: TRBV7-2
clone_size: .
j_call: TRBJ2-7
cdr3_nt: TGTGCCAGCAGCTCATACCGGGGAGTGGGCTACGAGCAGTACTTC
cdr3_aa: CASSSYRGVGYEQYF

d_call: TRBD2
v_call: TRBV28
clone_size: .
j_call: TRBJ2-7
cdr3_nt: TGTGCCAGCAGTTTAGGCGGGGGGGCCTACGAGCAGTACTTC
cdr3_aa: CASSLGGGAYEQYF

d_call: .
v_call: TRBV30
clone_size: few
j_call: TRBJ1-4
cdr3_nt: TGTGCCTGGAGTGCGGAGGCAAAACGAGTAGAAAAACTGTTTTTT
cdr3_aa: CAWSAEAKRVEKLFF

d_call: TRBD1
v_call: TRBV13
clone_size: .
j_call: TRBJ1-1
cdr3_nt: TGTGCCAGCAGCTTACGCGGACAGGGGGACACTGAAGCTTTCTTT
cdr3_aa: CASSLRGQGDTEAFF

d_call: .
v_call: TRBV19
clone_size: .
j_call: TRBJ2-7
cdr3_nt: TGTGCCAGTAGTATTGCAATTCGCTACGAGCAGTACTTC
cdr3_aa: CASSIAIRYEQYF

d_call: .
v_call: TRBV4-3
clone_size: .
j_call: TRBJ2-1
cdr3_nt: TGCGCCAGCAGCCAATCCGTAGCGGTTAGCTCCTACAATGAGCAGTTCTTC
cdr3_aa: CASSQSVAVSSYNEQFF

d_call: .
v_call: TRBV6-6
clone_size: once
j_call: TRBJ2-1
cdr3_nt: TGTGCCAGCAGCATAGCCGGGAATGAGCAGTTCTTC
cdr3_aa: CASSIAGNEQFF

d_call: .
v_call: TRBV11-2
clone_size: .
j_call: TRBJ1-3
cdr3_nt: TGTGCCAGCAGCCAGCTCGCGGGCTCTGGAAACACCATATATTTT
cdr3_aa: CASSQLAGSGNTIYF

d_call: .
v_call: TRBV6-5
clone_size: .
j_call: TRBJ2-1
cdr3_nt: TGTGCCAGCAGTCCTACAGGGAGCTCCTACAATGAGCAGTTCTTC
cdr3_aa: CASSPTGSSYNEQFF

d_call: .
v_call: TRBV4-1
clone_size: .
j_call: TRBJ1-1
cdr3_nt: TGCGCCAGCAGGCCAAGAGCAGTGAACACTGAAGCTTTCTTT
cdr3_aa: CASRPRAVNTEAFF

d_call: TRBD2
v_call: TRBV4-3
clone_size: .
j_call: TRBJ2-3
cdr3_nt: TGCGCCAGCAGCCAAGAAACGGGAGGGCCTCGGCATACGCAGTATTTT
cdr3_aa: CASSQETGGPRHTQYF

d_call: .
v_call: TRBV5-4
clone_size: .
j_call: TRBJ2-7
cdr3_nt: TGTGCCAGCAGCTTGGAGGCAGGGATTCACGAGCAGTACTTC
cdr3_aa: CASSLEAGIHEQYF

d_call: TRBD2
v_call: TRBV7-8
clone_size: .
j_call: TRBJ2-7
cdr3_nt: TGTGCCAGCAGCCCGTCGGGACTAGCGGCCTCCTACGAGCAGTACTTC
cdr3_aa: CASSPSGLAASYEQYF

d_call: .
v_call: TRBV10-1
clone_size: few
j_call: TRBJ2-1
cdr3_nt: TGCGCCAGCAGTGAGGTAGCGGAGTACAATGAGCAGTTCTTC
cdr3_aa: CASSEVAEYNEQFF

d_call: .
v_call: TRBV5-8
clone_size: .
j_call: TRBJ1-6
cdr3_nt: TGTGCCAGCAGCTTGGGGGGCACTCCGGCTTCACCCCTCCACTTT
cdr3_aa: CASSLGGTPASPLHF

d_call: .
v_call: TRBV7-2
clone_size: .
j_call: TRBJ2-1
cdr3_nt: TGTGCCAGCAGCCCCATGGCCCGGAGTGAGCAGTTCTTC
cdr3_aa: CASSPMARSEQFF

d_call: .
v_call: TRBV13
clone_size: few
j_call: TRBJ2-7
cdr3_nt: TGTGCCAGCAGCGGTGATACCTACGAGCAGTACTTC
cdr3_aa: CASSGDTYEQYF

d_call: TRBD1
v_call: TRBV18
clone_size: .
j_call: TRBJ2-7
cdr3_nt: TGTGCCAGCTCAAGCCCGGGACAGGGGTCCTACGAGCAGTACTTC
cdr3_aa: CASSSPGQGSYEQYF

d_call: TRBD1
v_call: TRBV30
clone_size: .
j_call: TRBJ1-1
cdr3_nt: TGTGCCTGGAAAAGGACAGGGGGCGAGAACACTGAAGCTTTCTTT
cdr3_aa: CAWKRTGGENTEAFF